Listed here are 30 T cell receptor beta chains from one sample, sequenced in a study of blood T cell repertoires in COVID-19. Profiling relied on immunoSEQ multiplex PCR, and the TCRdb table lists in-frame clones only, not all of them. This sample has about 190,000 clones, with 65% to 80% found just once. Sequencing used peripheral blood. Source of these receptors: a man aged 45 to 65 who had recovered from COVID-19.

The chain uses TRBV30 and TRBJ2-2; 7 nucleotides match TRBD2. The V segment lost 6 bases and the J segment 3 bases; nucleotides outside the gene matches: 10. CDR1 and CDR2 (germline): GTSNPN, SVGIG (reference sequence). The CDR3 length is 15 residues. The DNA for the CDR3 is TGTGCCTGCACCACCGGGACTATATACACCGGGGAGCTGTTTTTT. Translating gives CACTTGTIYTGELFF.

This clone was observed once. The V and J genes are TRBV11-2 and TRBJ2-2; 10 bases are a match to TRBD1. The ends lost 4 bases at V and 9 bases at J; junction bases unmatched: 11. Germline V gene data show CDR1 as SGHAT and CDR2 as FQNNGV. The CDR3 spans 16 residues. The CDR3 loop reads CASSSRTGGVERELFF. The CDR3 DNA follows: TGTGCCAGCAGCTCGAGGACAGGGGGAGTCGAGAGGGAGCTGTTTTTT.

CDR3 amino acids: CASSVGPPGTGDRVNYGYTF. The CDR3 DNA reads as TGTGCCAGCAGCGTTGGACCCCCCGGGACAGGGGATAGGGTTAACTATGGCTACACCTTC. The V call is TRBV9, the J call TRBJ1-2; TRBD1 matches 10 bases. The CDR3 runs to 20 residues. The V and J ends lost 2 bases and 1 base, in that order; junction bases with no gene match: 17. CDR1 SGDLS and CDR2 YYNGEE come from the germline V gene. The full variable domain, in which reference TRBV9 and TRBJ1-2 provide the parts outside the CDR3, is DSGVTQTPKHLITATGQRVTLRCSPRSGDLSVYWYQQSLDQGLQFLIQYYNGEERAKGNILERFSAQQFPDLHSELNLSSLELGDSALYFCASSVGPPGTGDRVNYGYTFGSGTRLTVV.

This CDR3 reads CASTERDSKTEAFF. The CDR3 nucleotides read TGTGCCAGTACCGAAAGGGACAGCAAAACTGAAGCTTTCTTT. The rearrangement uses TRBV19 and TRBJ1-1; TRBD1 matches 7 bases. The J segment lost 5 bases and the V segment lost 7 bases, leaving 10 bases of the junction unmatched. Germline assignment: CDR1 LNHDA and CDR2 SQIVND (reference sequence). The CDR3 runs 14 residues. Using reference TRBV19 and TRBJ1-1 for the parts outside the CDR3, the full variable domain is DGGITQSPKYLFRKEGQNVTLSCEQNLNHDAMYWYRQDPGQGLRLIYYSQIVNDFQKGDIAEGYSVSREKKESFPLTVTSAQKNPTAFYLCASTERDSKTEAFFGQGTRLTVV.

The chain links TRBV15 to TRBJ2-1; no reliable D call. Germline CDR1 reads LNHNV; CDR2 reads YYDKDF (reference sequence). The V and J ends lost 0 bases and 9 bases respectively, with 6 bases between them. CDR3 size: 12 residues. The CDR3 DNA sequence: TGTGCCACCAGCAGAGATCACGGTGAGCAGTTCTTC. Protein: CATSRDHGEQFF. Supplemented by reference TRBV15 and TRBJ2-1, the full variable domain reads DAMVIQNPRYQVTQFGKPVTLSCSQTLNHNVMYWYQQKSSQAPKLLFHYYDKDFNNEADTPDNFQSRRPNTSFCFLDIRSPGLGDTAMYLCATSRDHGEQFFGPGTRLTVL.

V gene TRBV12-3 or TRBV12-4 combines with J gene TRBJ1-2; 8 bases match TRBD1. V trimming: 6 bases; J trimming: 7 bases; junction bases outside the gene matches: 7. The CDR3 loop spans 13 amino acids. In nucleotides, the CDR3 is TGTGCCAGCAGCCAGACAGGGGAGAGTGGCTACACCTTC. Its protein product is CASSQTGESGYTF.

This chain links TRBV28 with TRBJ1-2; TRBD1 matches at 12 bases. The V gene's germline CDR1 is MDHEN and CDR2 SYDVKM. The CDR3 runs 14 residues. Unmatched junction bases numbered 3, after V lost 5 bases and J lost 5 bases. CDR3 coding DNA: TGTGCCAGCAGTGCGGGACAGGGGGCTTATGGCTACACCTTC. It codes for CASSAGQGAYGYTF.

The rearrangement uses TRBV11-2 and TRBJ2-1; 14 bases align to TRBD2. The length of the CDR3 is 19 residues. Unmatched junction bases numbered 17, after V lost 6 bases and J lost 7 bases. The germline CDR1 and CDR2 sequences are SGHAT and FQNNGV. For the CDR3, the DNA is TGTGCCAGCAGAAAACCGGGACTAGCGGGAGCCTCTTTTGGGAATGAGCAGTTCTTC. Its protein product is CASRKPGLAGASFGNEQFF.

The gene calls are TRBV7-8 and TRBJ2-1; 8 bases are a match to TRBD2. CDR1 and CDR2 from the germline V gene are SGHVS and FQNEAQ. The V and J ends lost 3 bases and 0 bases, in that order; junction bases with no gene match: 1. This CDR3 region has 15 residues. The CDR3 DNA is TGTGCCAGCAGCTTGAGCGGGAGCTCCTACAATGAGCAGTTCTTC. This gives the protein CASSLSGSSYNEQFF.

This clone was found a few times. The rearrangement joins TRBV4-1 to TRBJ2-1, with 11 bases aligning to TRBD2. Trimming took 0 bases from V and 5 from J; bases not matched to a gene: 6. In germline, CDR1 is MGHRA, CDR2 YSYEKL. This CDR3 region has 17 residues. CDR3 coding DNA: TGCGCCAGCAGCCAAGATCCTCCGGGACTAGCGGACAATGAGCAGTTCTTC. Protein sequence: CASSQDPPGLADNEQFF.

V is TRBV6-2 or TRBV6-3 and J is TRBJ2-2, with 7 bases that match TRBD2. Germline loops: CDR1 MNHEY, CDR2 SVGEGT. V lost 2 bases and J lost 2; bases outside the gene matches: 8. This CDR3 comprises 17 residues. CDR3 sequence: CASSYRTRTSNTGELFF. CDR3 DNA: TGTGCCAGCAGTTACAGGACAAGGACTAGTAACACCGGGGAGCTGTTTTTT.

The rearrangement links TRBV3-1 (or the pseudogene TRBV3-2) to TRBJ1-4; D not resolved. V was clipped by 1 base and J by 7 bases, with 7 bases between them. This CDR3 is built from 13 residues. Germline V gene data show CDR1 as LGHDT and CDR2 as YNNKEL (reference sequence). The CDR3 here is CASSQVGGEKLFF. As DNA, the CDR3 is TGTGCCAGCAGCCAAGTCGGTGGTGAAAAACTGTTTTTT.

V and J are TRBV4-1 and TRBJ1-1; D is perhaps TRBD1 (5 bases). The V end lost 1 base, the J end lost 3 bases, and 21 bases lay between the germline ends. This CDR3 contains 18 residues. Germline-derived CDR1 and CDR2 are MGHRA and YSYEKL. In DNA, the CDR3 is TGCGCCAGCAGCCAAGTGCGGGGGGGAGGATCGGCGGACACTGAAGCTTTCTTT. This codes for CASSQVRGGGSADTEAFF.

This clone was seen once. The V and J genes are TRBV18 and TRBJ1-3; TRBD1 is a possible D gene (5 bases). This CDR3 is built from 15 residues. With 2 bases removed from V and 0 bases from J, the gap between germline ends came to 8 bases. CDR1 is KGHSH, CDR2 LQKENI, per germline. As DNA, the CDR3 is TGTGCCAGCTCACCAGGACAAAACTCTGGAAACACCATATATTTT. Protein sequence: CASSPGQNSGNTIYF.

A word on this clone: The junction departs from the called germline gene at one end, perhaps through a read error. The chain is built from TRBV30 and TRBJ2-1, with TRBD2 identical over 8 bases. The CDR3 runs to 13 residues. Germline V lookup: CDR1 GTSNPN, CDR2 SVGIG (reference sequence). CDR3 region: CAWTSLSYNEQFF. The CDR3 nucleotides read TGTGCTTGGACTAGCCTTTCGTACAATGAGCAGTTCTTC.

The chain links TRBV6-5 to TRBJ1-4, with 9 bases that match TRBD1. Trimming cost V 5 bases and J 10 bases; bases outside gene matches: 11. Germline V gives CDR1 MNHEY, CDR2 SVGAGI. The CDR3 contains 15 residues. Here the CDR3 DNA reads TGTGCCAGCAGTACCCTGGACAGGGGAGGAGGAAAACTGTTTTTT. Its translation is CASSTLDRGGGKLFF.

The chain combines TRBV9 with TRBJ2-5; 9 bases fit TRBD1. This CDR3 contains 15 residues. Germline V CDR1 and CDR2: SGDLS, YYNGEE. Germline trimming cut 2 bases from V and 3 bases from J; bases unmatched to any gene: 5. CDR3 sequence (DNA): TGTGCCAGCAGCGTTACCCGGGACAGGGAAGAGACCCAGTACTTC. Its translation: CASSVTRDREETQYF.

The V and J genes are TRBV29-1 and TRBJ2-3, with a weak D call TRBD2 (6 bases). Per the germline V gene, CDR1 is SQVTM and CDR2 is ANQGSEA. V shed 6 bases and J shed 0 bases, with 13 bases lying between them. The CDR3 loop spans 14 amino acids. In nucleotides, the CDR3 is TGCAGCGTCCGGAGGGCGTCTAGCACAGATACGCAGTATTTT. It yields the protein CSVRRASSTDTQYF.

This clone was recorded a few times. V usage is TRBV11-2 and J usage is TRBJ2-7; D may be TRBD2 (5 bases). Germline-derived CDR1 and CDR2 are SGHAT and FQNNGV. V lost 4 bases, J lost 2 bases, and 9 bases lay in between. There are 13 residues in the CDR3. The CDR3 loop reads CASSSQAAYEQYF. DNA of the CDR3: TGTGCCAGCAGCTCCCAAGCGGCCTACGAGCAGTACTTC.

In the case of this clone: Other DNA sequences within the sample encode an identical CDR3. CDR3 nucleotides: TGCAGTGCACAGGGTCCCTACGAGCAGTACTTC. This encodes CSAQGPYEQYF. The chain carries TRBV20-1 and TRBJ2-7; the D gene is possibly TRBD1 (6 bases). The CDR3 is 11 amino acids. Germline V CDR1 and CDR2: DFQATT, SNEGSKA (reference sequence). With 6 bases removed from V and 2 bases from J, the gap between germline ends came to 8 bases.

The chain joins TRBV2 to TRBJ2-7; the D gene is possibly TRBD1 (5 bases). Germline lookup yields CDR1 SNHLY and CDR2 FYNNEI. Trimming removed 7 bases at V and 6 bases at J, with 10 bases between. The CDR3 totals 11 residues. The CDR3 DNA follows: TGTGCCAGCAACTACCAGGGCGAGCAGTACTTC. Protein sequence: CASNYQGEQYF.

The chain employs TRBV19 and TRBJ2-7, with TRBD1 identical over 7 bases. The CDR3 totals 16 residues. The J segment lost 7 bases and the V segment lost 2 bases, leaving 14 bases of the junction unmatched. CDR1 is LNHDA, CDR2 SQIVND, per germline (reference sequence). CDR3 sequence: CASSISPGGAFGEQYF. As DNA, the CDR3 is TGTGCCAGTAGTATAAGTCCAGGGGGTGCTTTCGGTGAGCAGTACTTC.

This sequence joins TRBV28 and TRBJ1-1, with D hard to call. The length of the CDR3 is 16 residues. CDR1 and CDR2 (germline): MDHEN, SYDVKM. The V gene lost 6 bases and the J gene lost 4 bases, with 21 bases spanning the gap. This CDR3 is CASSLLGSRVGTEAFF. The CDR3 bases are TGTGCCAGCAGCCTGCTGGGTTCGAGGGTGGGCACTGAAGCTTTCTTT.

The rearrangement joins TRBV5-3 to TRBJ2-7; 7 bases agree with TRBD1. TRBV5-3 is an open reading frame, and its role is uncertain. This CDR3 is 16 amino acids long. Losses at the gene ends were 4 bases for V and 2 bases for J; bases not matched to a gene: 12. As DNA, the CDR3 is TGTGCCAGAAGCGCGTTTACCCGGGACAGAGCCTACGAGCAGTACTTC. Translating gives CARSAFTRDRAYEQYF.

This clone was recorded many times. The CDR3 region has the DNA TGCAGTGCTAGTGTACGGGGGACTGAAGCTTTCTTT. Translating gives CSASVRGTEAFF. The gene calls are TRBV20-1 and TRBJ1-1, with a possible D match to TRBD1 (5 bases). This CDR3 region has 12 residues. In germline, CDR1 is DFQATT, CDR2 SNEGSKA (reference sequence). The V end lost 3 bases, the J end lost 5 bases, and 10 bases lay between the germline ends.

The rearrangement links TRBV25-1 to TRBJ1-4; D gene ambiguous. V lost 1 base and J 0 bases, leaving 6 bases between the germline ends. CDR3 length: 15 residues. Germline loops: CDR1 MGHDK, CDR2 SYGVNS. CDR3 region: CASSELTATNEKLFF. CDR3 coding DNA: TGTGCCAGCAGTGAATTGACTGCAACTAATGAAAAACTGTTTTTT.

This chain links TRBV5-1 with TRBJ2-1; D is perhaps TRBD2 (5 bases). The CDR3 spans 13 residues. V was pared by 0 bases and J by 10 bases, with 11 bases between. Germline V CDR1 and CDR2: SGHRS, YFSETQ. The CDR3 region has the DNA TGCGCCAGCAGCTTGGATCGGCTAGCCGAGCAGTTCTTC. It codes for CASSLDRLAEQFF.

The chain combines TRBV11-3 with TRBJ2-5; tentative D call: TRBD2 (6 bases). The V end lost 1 base, the J end lost 4 bases, and 19 bases lay between the germline ends. Germline V gives CDR1 SGHNT, CDR2 YENEEA. The CDR3 contains 17 residues. The CDR3 region is CASSLGLNGGVGETQYF. CDR3 DNA sequence: TGTGCCAGCAGCTTAGGCTTAAACGGGGGAGTCGGAGAGACCCAGTACTTC.

The gene calls are TRBV4-2 and TRBJ2-2, with D tentatively TRBD2 (5 bases). The CDR3 length is 16 residues. Between the trimmed V and J ends, which lost 5 bases and 1 base, there was a span of 14 bases. Germline CDR1 and CDR2: LGHNA and YNFKEQ. The CDR3 region has the DNA TGTGCCAGCAGCTCCCAAACCAGCGGGAACACCGGGGAGCTGTTTTTT. It translates to CASSSQTSGNTGELFF.

CDR3 residues: CASSPSLGSDYGYTF. CDR3 bases: TGTGCCAGCTCACCATCCTTAGGGAGCGACTATGGCTACACCTTC. V gene TRBV18 combines with J gene TRBJ1-2, with D unclear. V dropped 2 bases and J dropped 3 bases, with 13 bases sitting between them. Germline CDR1 KGHSH, CDR2 LQKENI. The length of the CDR3 is 15 residues.